This T cell receptor (beta chain) stems from a study of cytomegalovirus exposure and HLA in healthy donors (dated by TCRdb to about 2017). In the study overall: An earlier analysis of approximately 590 of the donors reported 250 to 300 Gb of sequence data and more than 90 million unique TCR beta sequences from around 200 million T cells. Roughly 320 gigabases of sequencing data and around 88 million unique TCR sequences made up an early release that covered approximately 650 HLA-typed donors. Of the 300 to 400 genotyped donors, about 80% fell in the genetic ancestry cluster associated with self-reported Caucasian donors. The study aimed to test whether signatures of past pathogen exposure could be identified by cataloging public T cell receptors. Using immunosequencing, the study profiled T cell repertoires from some 670 subjects and related those repertoires to cytomegalovirus serostatus. Along with the roughly 670-subject first cohort, a separate validation cohort of some 130 different subjects was used. To predict cytomegalovirus infection status, the study combined high-throughput TCR immunosequencing, statistical association of individual TCRs with disease status, and machine learning. A later analysis re-examined previously published TCR beta repertoires from more than 550 donors and added high-resolution HLA genotyping to investigate patterns of TCR occurrence. Rather than drawing on any new phenotypic data, the later analysis identified candidate immune exposures from TCR beta sequences and the way those sequences occurred across donors. An earlier analysis of 500 to 650 of the donors applied high-throughput TCR beta sequencing to assess whether each TCR beta V gene segment acted as functional or pseudogenic. Alongside the repertoire data, information on donor age, sex, ethnicity and CMV serostatus was compiled. A later genetic analysis took genome-wide SNP genotypes for about 65% of the 666 donors and used that subset as a discovery cohort. All discovery cohort repertoires had been generated using a single sequencing platform. HLA typing included class I and class II loci at four-digit resolution. Typing coverage differed by locus: A, B, C, DRB1 and DQB1 were typed in roughly 620-640 donors, DQA1 in about 500, DPA1 in approximately 600, and DPB1 in just under 480. Because of strong linkage in the cohort, 4 to 6 DR-DQ haplotypes were treated as single units for association and clustering. Among about 370 genotyped donors of the cohort, an average of roughly 230,000 unique TCR beta nucleotide sequences was sequenced per donor, of which 15% to 20% were non-productive.

CDR3 length: 16 amino acids, cysteine to phenylalanine. Only the CDR3 part of the read is kept: 48 bases, read in frame from the first base. CDR1 and CDR2, per the germline V gene, are MRHNA and SNTAGT. V is clipped by 8 bases and J by 0 bases, and the sequence between their germline boundaries is 16 bases long. The library came from the immunoSEQ multiplex PCR assay. For the multiplex PCR, a mixture combining 60 forward primers for TCR Vbeta segments and 13 reverse primers for TCR Jbeta segments was used. Amplification of the CDR3 region of rearranged TCR beta genes was performed with a multiplex PCR assay on genomic DNA. The amplified TCR beta libraries were sequenced on the Illumina HiSeq System as 87-base-pair reads. The original methods were these. A later analysis tallied some 79 million unique TCR beta chains across the roughly 610 repertoires, and approximately 9.9 million of those chains were shared by two or more donors. To remove PCR and sequencing errors, raw reads were error-corrected and collapsed into unique sequences using a nearest-neighbor algorithm that merged closely related sequences. V, D and J gene segments were assigned by aligning CDR3 sequences to IMGT reference sequences. For a sequence to be retained, a match of at least six nucleotides was required to both a V gene segment and a J gene segment. Rearrangements were called productive when the CDR3 lacked stop codons and stayed in frame with V and J; all others were non-productive. CDR3 was defined by IMGT convention, running from the second conserved V-encoded cysteine to the conserved J-encoded phenylalanine. The earlier analysis of 500 to 650 of the donors excluded any sequence lacking an unambiguous match to a single V gene segment. In an earlier analysis of approximately 550 of the donors, V segments were called functional above 56.7% productive rearrangements and were called segregating when the between-donor standard deviation exceeded 5%. A statistical classification framework was built to diagnose cytomegalovirus status from the catalog of TCR beta chain sequences. V and J gene assignment, in a later analysis, came from comparing TCR nucleotide sequences with IMGT/GENE-DB human TR gene sequences. Using the TCRdist pipeline, a later analysis assigned CDR3 sequences along with most-parsimonious VDJ recombination scenarios. In a later analysis, each TCR beta chain was defined by its CDR3 amino acid sequence together with its V-gene family, and reads lacking a unique V-gene family were excluded. As a way to deal with suspected cross-contamination and a sequencing artifact, a later analysis dropped under 600 nucleotide sequences that were highly shared and had low generation probability. In a later analysis, a clonal expansion index was calculated for each public chain from normalized within-repertoire ranks of inferred template counts. A later analysis computed generation probabilities with a VDJ recombination model fitted to out-of-frame rearrangements, and checked the results against IGoR. Hypergeometric tests were used in a later analysis to score TCR-TCR, TCR-HLA and TCR-CMV co-occurrence, with a repertoire-size bias correction applied to the TCR pairs. False discovery rates were estimated in a later analysis by permuting HLA or CMV assignments 20 times. In a later analysis, co-occurring TCRs were grouped using DBSCAN, and TCRdist sequence similarity was added for clustering within HLA-allele-positive subsets. Repertoires with fewer than 30,000 or more than 120,000 public chains, plus five repertoires with anomalous nucleotide sharing, were excluded from co-occurrence clustering. The table comes from immuneACCESS by way of TCRdb, which keeps in-frame sequences with V and J called. Part of the clones is missing from these tables; in studies checked, under half for an unresolved V gene and the rest for unknown reasons. That table furnishes V, J and clone size, whereas the DNA furnished D and trimming. Counted in this sample were some 150,000 clones; roughly four fifths of them appeared once. Over 8.5% of the sample is held by the ten biggest clonotypes.

With regard to this clone: Its antigen remains unidentified. Per-nucleotide qualities are absent, and no much larger clonotype sits a single base away.

The cohort consisted of 666 healthy bone marrow donors. At the time of sampling, every cohort member was nominally healthy, though immune exposures that went unrecorded were likely present. The donor tested CMV seropositive and was one of the 289 seropositive cohort members. A peripheral blood sample was provided by each donor, and peripheral blood mononuclear cells were used for TCR beta sequencing. Genomic DNA extraction from the blood cell samples was performed with the Qiagen DNeasy Blood Extraction Kit. General conclusions and limits of the study: Most TCR sequences were observed very rarely across donors, whereas some public TCRs were present in many individuals. An earlier analysis of some 560 of the donors showed that most TCR beta V segments appeared in productive rearrangements either about 90% or about 30% of the time, which broadly matched IMGT annotations. A further reported finding was that TCR beta sequences accurately predicted the HLA-A and HLA-B alleles for most subjects in the first cohort. The earlier analysis of nearly 600 of the donors excluded roughly 17 rarely observed V segments, including chromosome 9 orphons, because counts were too low. CMV serostatus was the only immune exposure information available for the cohort. Some IMGT-functional V segments, including TRBV6-2 and TRBV6-3, could not be distinguished by the 87-base-pair reads and were therefore excluded. The classifier was reported to diagnose cytomegalovirus status with high specificity and sensitivity in both the original and validation cohorts. In a later analysis, the rate of TCR association differed among HLA loci, with DRB1 alleles having the most associated TCRs and HLA-C alleles having the fewest. Linkage disequilibrium might explain the correlated functional status among segregating V segments, but an unknown experimental factor could not be ruled out. A later analysis found that most CMV-associated TCR beta chains appeared HLA-restricted, with HLA associations seemingly driven largely by CMV exposure. In a later analysis, several top co-occurrence clusters were reported to appear linked to parvovirus B19, influenza, CMV and Epstein-Barr virus. In a later genetic analysis, fewer N-insertions in productive TCRs were reported among donors in an Asian-associated ancestry cluster than the approximately 710-donor mean. A cluster of highly shared sequence variants was judged likely to be a technical artifact of the sequencing pipeline. According to the authors, the approach could potentially be generalized to other disease states and immunological phenotypes. In vitro tests confirmed that three of the cytomegalovirus-associated TCR beta chains recognize cytomegalovirus antigens. In the study, 150 to 200 TCR beta chains were listed as associated with cytomegalovirus. When HLA alleles, especially DR and DQ, strongly co-occurred, attributing TCR associations to individual alleles was difficult. The cohort was sequenced for TCR beta chains only, and without alpha or paired-chain data the features that could be detected were limited. Compared with equally common non-associated chains, HLA-associated TCR beta chains in a later analysis were more clonally expanded and had lower generation probabilities. Specific HLA alleles were associated with some 15,000 TCR beta sequences at a false discovery rate of 0.05 in a later analysis. Roughly uniform sequencing depth across donors was assumed in presence/absence analyses, although this assumption may not hold. Because HLA typing was missing for some donors at each locus, association tests included only the typed subset. An association between a missense DCLRE1C variant and V-gene and J-gene trimming of TCR beta chains was found in a later genetic analysis and replicated in an independent cohort.

The sequenced sample was PBMCs. The clonotype comes from a man aged 50 to 60 in good health and CMV-seropositive. In this chain, TRBV6-4 is recombined with TRBJ1-4; the D gene is perhaps TRBD1, on 5 matching bases. The base sequence is TGTGCCAGCGGAAGGAGACAGAGTACAACTAATGAAAAACTGTTTTTT. Its translation reads: CASGRRQSTTNEKLFF.